This T cell receptor (beta chain) was captured in a study of cytomegalovirus exposure and HLA in healthy donors. The CDR3 spans 14 residues. Trimming removed 2 bases from V and 0 bases from J, with 8 bases in between. CDR1 is MNHNY, CDR2 SVGAGI, per germline (reference sequence). On this clone: Its matching antigen is unknown.

Primers: 60 Vbeta forward and 13 Jbeta reverse. Generated by immunoSEQ multiplex PCR, the TCRdb table keeps only in-frame clones and is missing some. The sample lists about 99,000 clones, roughly three quarters occurring once. Those who donated were healthy bone marrow donors. Sampled while nominally healthy, donors likely had unrecorded immune exposures. Findings of the study overall: The likely origin of a cluster of highly shared sequence variants was a sequencing artifact. An analysis was carried out later, and it reportedly showed fewer N-insertions in an Asian-associated ancestry cluster than the approximately 670-donor mean.

The receptor's source is a man aged 45-65 years in good health and CMV-seropositive. The V gene is TRBV6-6, the J gene TRBJ2-7, with D maybe TRBD2 (6 bases). The sequenced material came from PBMCs. The CDR3, as DNA: TGTGCCAGCAGTTACGCTAGCGTCTCCTACGAGCAGTACTTC. Its protein is CASSYASVSYEQYF.